This T cell receptor (beta chain) was found in a study of cytomegalovirus exposure and HLA in healthy donors. PCR involved 60 Vbeta and 13 Jbeta primers. Some clones are missing from TCRdb's copy, which holds only in-frame ones; the method was immunoSEQ multiplex PCR. The sample includes nearly 35,000 clones. The CDR3 runs 16 residues. Trimming pared 0 bases from V and 0 bases from J, leaving 12 bases between. Germline V gives CDR1 SGHRS, CDR2 YFSETQ. The chain recombines TRBV5-1 with TRBJ1-1, with D possibly TRBD1 on 5 matching bases. The source is a woman aged 40 to 50 in good health and CMV-seropositive. Sequencing used PBMCs. CDR3 in DNA: TGCGCCAGCAGCTTGGGGAGGGGAAACTTGAACACTGAAGCTTTCTTT. Translated: CASSLGRGNLNTEAFF.